The clone carrying this T cell receptor beta chain was counted a few times. The antigen is unknown. Trimming pared 0 bases from V and 1 base from J, leaving 15 bases between. The germline CDR1 and CDR2 sequences are DFQATT and SNEGSKA (reference sequence). This CDR3 region has 16 residues. One entry per CDR3 protein results from TCRdb running MiXCR on the 5' RACE reads. Of around 200,000 distinct CDR3 sequences detected, approximately 17% appear once; the ten largest clones hold 3.5% to 5%. This sample is part of a study of T-cell memory formation after mild COVID-19. Study-level points and caveats: Researchers report contracting CD4+ clones mostly in CM and EM, with CD8+ clones in EMRA. CD4+ bias marked clones expanding day 15 to 37, unlike balanced contracting clones. Several responding clones turned up in pre-infection memory, indicating that cross-reactive memory may have taken part.

The chain has TRBV20-1 and TRBJ1-1; D ambiguous. The sequence came from a man aged 18-30 years who had mild COVID-19 (a few samples of this study predate the infection). Cell type and time point are not known. The sequencing sample was made of PBMCs or a T cell subset sorted from them (not recorded which). CDR3: CSARDYASHSNTEAFF. For the CDR3, the DNA is TGCAGTGCTAGAGATTATGCCTCCCATTCGAACACTGAAGCTTTCTTT.